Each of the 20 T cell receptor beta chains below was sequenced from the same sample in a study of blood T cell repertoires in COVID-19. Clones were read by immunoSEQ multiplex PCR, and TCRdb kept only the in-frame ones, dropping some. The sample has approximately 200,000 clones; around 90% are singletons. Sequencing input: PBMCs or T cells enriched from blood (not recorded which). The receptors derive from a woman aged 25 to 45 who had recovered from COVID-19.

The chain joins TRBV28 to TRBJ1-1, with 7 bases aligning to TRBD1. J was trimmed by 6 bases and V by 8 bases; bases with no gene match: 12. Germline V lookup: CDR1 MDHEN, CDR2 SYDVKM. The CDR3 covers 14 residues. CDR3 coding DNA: TGTGCCAGCTGTGCCGGGACAGCAACGCCTGAAGCTTTCTTT. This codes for CASCAGTATPEAFF.

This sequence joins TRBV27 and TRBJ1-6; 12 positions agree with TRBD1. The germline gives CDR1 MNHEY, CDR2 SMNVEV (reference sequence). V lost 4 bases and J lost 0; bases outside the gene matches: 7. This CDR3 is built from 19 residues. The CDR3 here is CASSWGTGGTSSYNSPLHF. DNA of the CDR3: TGTGCCAGCAGTTGGGGGACAGGGGGCACCAGCTCCTATAATTCACCCCTCCACTTT.

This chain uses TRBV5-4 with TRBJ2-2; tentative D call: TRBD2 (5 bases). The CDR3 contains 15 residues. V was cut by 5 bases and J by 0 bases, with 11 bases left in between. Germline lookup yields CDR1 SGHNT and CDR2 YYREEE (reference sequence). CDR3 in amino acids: CASSRGAANTGELFF. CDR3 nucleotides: TGTGCCAGCAGTCGTGGAGCGGCGAACACCGGGGAGCTGTTTTTT.

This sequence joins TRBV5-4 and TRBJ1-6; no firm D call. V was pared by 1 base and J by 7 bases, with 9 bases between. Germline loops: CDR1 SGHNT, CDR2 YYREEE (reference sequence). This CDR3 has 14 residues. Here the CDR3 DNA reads TGTGCCAGCAGCTTGAGGCAGGCAAATTCACCCCTCCACTTT. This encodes CASSLRQANSPLHF. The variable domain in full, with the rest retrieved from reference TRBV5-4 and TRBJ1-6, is ETGVTQSPTHLIKTRGQQVTLRCSSQSGHNTVSWYQQALGQGPQFIFQYYREEENGRGNFPPRFSGLQFPNYSSELNVNALELDDSALYLCASSLRQANSPLHFGNGTRLTVT.

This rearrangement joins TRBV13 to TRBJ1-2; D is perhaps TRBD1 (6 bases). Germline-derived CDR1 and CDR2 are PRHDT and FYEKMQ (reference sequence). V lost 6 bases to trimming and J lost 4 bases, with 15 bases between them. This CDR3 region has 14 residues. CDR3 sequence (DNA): TGTGCCAGCAGACGATCCGGGGACACCTATGGCTACACCTTC. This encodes CASRRSGDTYGYTF.

The CDR3 sequence: CASNPGQLNSPLHF. The CDR3 DNA follows: TGTGCCAGCAATCCGGGACAGCTAAATTCACCCCTCCACTTT. The genes are TRBV6-5 and TRBJ1-6; TRBD1 agrees at 7 bases. Germline V gene lookup returns CDR1 MNHEY and CDR2 SVGAGI. V was pared by 7 bases and J by 7 bases, with 7 bases of the junction left unmatched. The CDR3 length is 14 residues.

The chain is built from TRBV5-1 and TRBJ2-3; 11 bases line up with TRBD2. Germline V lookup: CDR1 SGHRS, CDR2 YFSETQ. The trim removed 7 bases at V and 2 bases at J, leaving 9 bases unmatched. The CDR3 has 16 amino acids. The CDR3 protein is CASGAGLAGITDTQYF. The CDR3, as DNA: TGCGCCAGCGGCGCCGGACTAGCGGGTATCACAGATACGCAGTATTTT.

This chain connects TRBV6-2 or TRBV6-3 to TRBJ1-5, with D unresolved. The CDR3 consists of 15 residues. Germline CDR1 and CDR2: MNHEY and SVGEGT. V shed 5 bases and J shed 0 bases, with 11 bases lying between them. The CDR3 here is CASSSHDNSNQPQHF. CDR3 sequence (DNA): TGTGCCAGCAGTAGTCATGACAATAGCAATCAGCCCCAGCATTTT.

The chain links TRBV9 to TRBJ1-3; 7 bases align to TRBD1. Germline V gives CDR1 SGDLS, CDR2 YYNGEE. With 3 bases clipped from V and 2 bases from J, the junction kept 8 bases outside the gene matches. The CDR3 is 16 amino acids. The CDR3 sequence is CASSGQGGLTGNTIYF. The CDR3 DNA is TGTGCCAGCAGCGGCCAGGGGGGTTTAACTGGAAACACCATATATTTT.

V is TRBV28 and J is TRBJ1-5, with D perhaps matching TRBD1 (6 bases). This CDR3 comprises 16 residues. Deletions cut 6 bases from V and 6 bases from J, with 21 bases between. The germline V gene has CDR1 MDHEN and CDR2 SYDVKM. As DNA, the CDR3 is TGTGCCAGCAGAGAGCCAGGAGGGGGGGAGAGTCAGCCCCAGCATTTT. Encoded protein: CASREPGGGESQPQHF. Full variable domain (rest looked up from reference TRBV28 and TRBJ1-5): DVKVTQSSRYLVKRTGEKVFLECVQDMDHENMFWYRQDPGLGLRLIYFSYDVKMKEKGDIPEGYSVSREKKERFSLILESASTNQTSMYLCASREPGGGESQPQHFGDGTRLSIL.

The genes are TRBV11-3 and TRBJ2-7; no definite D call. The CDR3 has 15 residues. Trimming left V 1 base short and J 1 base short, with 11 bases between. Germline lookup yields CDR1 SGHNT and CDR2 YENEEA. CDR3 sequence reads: CASSLGGNPSYEQYF. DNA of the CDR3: TGTGCCAGCAGCTTAGGAGGCAACCCATCCTACGAGCAGTACTTC.

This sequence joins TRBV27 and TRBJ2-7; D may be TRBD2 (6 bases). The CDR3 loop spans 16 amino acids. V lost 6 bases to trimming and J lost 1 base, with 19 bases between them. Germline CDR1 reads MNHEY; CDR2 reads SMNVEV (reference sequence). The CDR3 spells CASSAKLGDSSYEQYF. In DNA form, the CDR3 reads TGTGCCAGCAGCGCGAAACTTGGGGACTCTTCCTACGAGCAGTACTTC.

CDR3 DNA: TGTGCCAGCAGCCCCGGGACACAGAACACCGGGGAGCTGTTTTTT. Its protein is CASSPGTQNTGELFF. V is TRBV7-2 and J is TRBJ2-2, with TRBD1 as a possible D gene (6 bases). In germline, CDR1 is SGHTA, CDR2 FQGNSA. The CDR3 covers 15 residues. V dropped 5 bases and J dropped 1 base, with 11 bases sitting between them.

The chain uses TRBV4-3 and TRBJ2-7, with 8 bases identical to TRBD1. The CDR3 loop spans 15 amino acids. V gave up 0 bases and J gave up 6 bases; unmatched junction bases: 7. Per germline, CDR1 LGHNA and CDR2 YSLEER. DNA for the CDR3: TGCGCCAGCAGCCAAGATCTGTCAGGGGGCGCCGAGCAGTACTTC. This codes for CASSQDLSGGAEQYF.

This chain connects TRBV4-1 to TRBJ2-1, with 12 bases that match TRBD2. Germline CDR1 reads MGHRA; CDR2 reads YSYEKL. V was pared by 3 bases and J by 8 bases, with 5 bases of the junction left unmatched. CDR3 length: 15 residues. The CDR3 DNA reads TGCGCCAGCAGCCATCTAGCGGGGGGGATCTATGAGCAGTTCTTC. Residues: CASSHLAGGIYEQFF.

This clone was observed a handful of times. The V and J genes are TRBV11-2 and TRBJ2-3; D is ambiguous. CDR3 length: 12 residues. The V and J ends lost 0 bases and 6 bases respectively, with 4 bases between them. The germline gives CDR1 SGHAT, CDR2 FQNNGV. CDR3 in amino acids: CASSLDLDTQYF. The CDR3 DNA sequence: TGTGCCAGCAGCTTAGACTTGGATACGCAGTATTTT. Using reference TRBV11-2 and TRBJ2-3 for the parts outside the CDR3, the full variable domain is EAGVAQSPRYKIIEKRQSVAFWCNPISGHATLYWYQQILGQGPKLLIQFQNNGVVDDSQLPKDRFSAERLKGVDSTLKIQPAKLEDSAVYLCASSLDLDTQYFGPGTRLTVL.

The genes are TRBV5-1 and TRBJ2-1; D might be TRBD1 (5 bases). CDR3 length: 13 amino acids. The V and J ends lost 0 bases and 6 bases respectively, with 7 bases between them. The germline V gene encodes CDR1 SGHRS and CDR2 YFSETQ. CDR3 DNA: TGCGCCAGCAGCTTGGTGGACACCAATGAGCAGTTCTTC. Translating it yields CASSLVDTNEQFF.

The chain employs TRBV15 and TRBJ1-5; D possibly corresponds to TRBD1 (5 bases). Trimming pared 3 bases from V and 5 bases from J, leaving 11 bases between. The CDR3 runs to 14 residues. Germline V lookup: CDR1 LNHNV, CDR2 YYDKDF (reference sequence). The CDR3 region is CATSSLDSDQPQHF. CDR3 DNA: TGTGCCACCAGCAGTCTAGACAGTGATCAGCCCCAGCATTTT. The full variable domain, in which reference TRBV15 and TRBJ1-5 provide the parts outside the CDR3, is DAMVIQNPRYQVTQFGKPVTLSCSQTLNHNVMYWYQQKSSQAPKLLFHYYDKDFNNEADTPDNFQSRRPNTSFCFLDIRSPGLGDTAMYLCATSSLDSDQPQHFGDGTRLSIL.

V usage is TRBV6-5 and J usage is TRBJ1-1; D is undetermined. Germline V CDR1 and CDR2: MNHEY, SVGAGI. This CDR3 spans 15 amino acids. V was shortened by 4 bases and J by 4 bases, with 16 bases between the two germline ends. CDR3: CASSSIKPRSTEAFF. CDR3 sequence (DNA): TGTGCCAGCAGTTCCATAAAACCCCGGAGCACTGAAGCTTTCTTT.

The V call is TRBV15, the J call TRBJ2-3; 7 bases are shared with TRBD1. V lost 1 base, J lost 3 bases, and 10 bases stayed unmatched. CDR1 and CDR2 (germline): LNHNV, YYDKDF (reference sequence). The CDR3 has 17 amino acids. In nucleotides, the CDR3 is TGTGCCACCAGCAGAGTGCGCACAGGGGCCGGGACAGATACGCAGTATTTT. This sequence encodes CATSRVRTGAGTDTQYF.